The 25 T cell receptor beta chains below were found in one sample sequenced in a study of yellow fever vaccine responses in identical twins. TCRdb itself ran the RT-PCR reads through MiXCR, one entry per CDR3 protein. The data hold 15,000 to 20,000 distinct CDR3 sequences, with roughly four fifths observed a single time. This material consisted of T cells from blood (PBMCs), unsorted or a sorted subset (not recorded which), taken before or after yellow fever vaccination (not recorded which). Every receptor here comes from a woman between 18 and 29 years old who received the yellow fever vaccine.

Here the CDR3 DNA reads TGCAGCGTTGGAGCGGGACGCTACGAGCAGTACTTC. Its protein product is CSVGAGRYEQYF. V and J are TRBV29-1 and TRBJ2-7, with 7 bases that match TRBD2. The trim removed 4 bases at V and 3 bases at J, leaving 3 bases unmatched. CDR1 and CDR2 (germline): SQVTM, ANQGSEA. There are 12 residues in the CDR3.

The chain has TRBV11-1 and TRBJ2-7, with no clear D. Per germline, CDR1 SGHAT and CDR2 FQDESV (reference sequence). V was cut by 5 bases and J by 1 base, with 9 bases left in between. CDR3 length: 13 amino acids. For the CDR3, the DNA is TGTGCCAGCAGCGTACAGATTTCCTACGAGCAGTACTTC. It yields the protein CASSVQISYEQYF. Using reference TRBV11-1 and TRBJ2-7 for the parts outside the CDR3, the full variable domain is EAEVAQSPRYKITEKSQAVAFWCDPISGHATLYWYRQILGQGPELLVQFQDESVVDDSQLPKDRFSAERLKGVDSTLKIQPAELGDSAMYLCASSVQISYEQYFGPGTRLTVT.

The sample holds a few counts of this clonotype. V gene TRBV29-1 combines with J gene TRBJ2-1; 10 bases match TRBD1. The CDR3 has 19 amino acids. The germline gives CDR1 SQVTM, CDR2 ANQGSEA. Trimming at V came to 2 bases and at J to 4 bases, leaving 17 bases not matched to a gene. CDR3 nucleotide sequence: TGCAGCGTTGAATGGAGGGACAGGGGTATAGGAAAGATTTACAATGAGCAGTTCTTC. Amino acids: CSVEWRDRGIGKIYNEQFF.

This clonotype was detected a few times. V gene TRBV23-1 combines with J gene TRBJ2-5; D unresolved. TRBV23-1 is known as an ORF, though its function is uncertain. This CDR3 region has 12 residues. Trimming shortened V by 2 bases and J by 5 bases, and 6 bases separated the two germline ends. CDR3 in amino acids: CASSQVAETQYF. For the CDR3, the DNA is TGCGCCAGCAGTCAAGTCGCCGAGACCCAGTACTTC.

The rearrangement links TRBV24-1 to TRBJ2-1, with D possibly being TRBD1 (6 bases). Trimming took 5 bases from V and 7 from J, leaving 20 bases between them. Germline-derived CDR1 and CDR2 are KGHDR and SFDVKD. There are 16 residues in the CDR3. The CDR3: CATSGTGLLPFNEQFF. For the CDR3, the DNA is TGTGCCACCAGTGGTACAGGGTTATTGCCCTTTAATGAGCAGTTCTTC.

This clonotype was recorded only once. The chain joins TRBV4-3 to TRBJ2-7; D is undetermined. V gave up 0 bases and J gave up 2 bases, with 11 bases separating them. The CDR3 extends over 15 amino acids. The V gene's germline CDR1 is LGHNA and CDR2 YSLEER. CDR3 coding DNA: TGCGCCAGCAGCCAAGATTCATTTAGCCCCTACGAGCAGTACTTC. This translates into CASSQDSFSPYEQYF.

CDR3: CASSGGISYNEQFF. Here the CDR3 DNA reads TGTGCCAGCTCAGGCGGGATTTCCTACAATGAGCAGTTCTTC. The chain uses TRBV14 and TRBJ2-1, with D possibly being TRBD2 (6 bases). The germline V and J ends were trimmed by 8 bases and 1 base, with 12 bases remaining between them. This CDR3 is 14 amino acids long. Germline CDR1 and CDR2: SGHDN and FVKESK.

This clonotype was seen a handful of times. The rearrangement uses TRBV5-5 and TRBJ2-3; TRBD2 aligns across 8 bases. Germline V CDR1 and CDR2: SGHKS, YYEKEE (reference sequence). V gave up 0 bases and J gave up 5 bases; unmatched junction bases: 8. This CDR3 has 16 amino acids. The CDR3 DNA sequence: TGTGCCAGCAGCTTGGGTAACGGGGGGGCTGTAGATACGCAGTATTTT. It is translated as CASSLGNGGAVDTQYF. Using reference TRBV5-5 and TRBJ2-3 for the parts outside the CDR3, the full variable domain is DAGVTQSPTHLIKTRGQQVTLRCSPISGHKSVSWYQQVLGQGPQFIFQYYEKEERGRGNFPDRFSARQFPNYSSELNVNALLLGDSALYLCASSLGNGGAVDTQYFGPGTRLTVL.

This sequence joins TRBV11-3 and TRBJ2-7; D is undetermined. Trimming left V 1 base short and J 3 bases short, with 10 bases between. The CDR3 extends over 14 amino acids. The germline V gene has CDR1 SGHNT and CDR2 YENEEA. CDR3 bases: TGTGCCAGCAGCTTAGGACCGGCTTACTACGAGCAGTACTTC. Amino acids: CASSLGPAYYEQYF.

The J gene is TRBJ2-3, the V gene TRBV19; 8 bases line up with TRBD2. CDR1 is LNHDA, CDR2 SQIVND, per germline (reference sequence). Trimming at V came to 3 bases and at J to 4 bases, leaving 6 bases not matched to a gene. The CDR3 spans 15 residues. The DNA for the CDR3 is TGTGCCAGTAGTATCGGGGGGGCCACATCAGATACGCAGTATTTT. It yields the protein CASSIGGATSDTQYF.

J is TRBJ2-7 and V is TRBV5-1, with unresolved D. V lost 3 bases and J 0 bases, leaving 13 bases between the germline ends. The length of the CDR3 is 15 residues. Germline V lookup: CDR1 SGHRS, CDR2 YFSETQ. CDR3 DNA: TGCGCCAGCAGCTACACGCCGGCTAGCTCCTACGAGCAGTACTTC. It translates to CASSYTPASSYEQYF.

The gene calls are TRBV29-1 and TRBJ2-1; the D is unclear. Deletions cut 1 base from V and 4 bases from J, with 8 bases between. The CDR3 consists of 13 residues. CDR1 SQVTM and CDR2 ANQGSEA come from the germline V gene. CDR3 sequence (DNA): TGCAGCGTTGAAGTAACGGAATACAATGAGCAGTTCTTC. Its translation is CSVEVTEYNEQFF.

The chain employs TRBV4-2 and TRBJ2-7; 7 positions agree with TRBD2. Trimming at V came to 0 bases and at J to 5 bases, leaving 7 bases not matched to a gene. Germline CDR1 is LGHNA and CDR2 is YNFKEQ. The CDR3 length is 15 residues. The CDR3 coding sequence is TGTGCCAGCAGCCAAGAATTAGCGGGTAACCACGAGCAGTACTTC. Residues: CASSQELAGNHEQYF.

The chain employs TRBV29-1 and TRBJ2-7; tentative D call: TRBD1 (6 bases). With 6 bases removed from V and 3 bases from J, the gap between germline ends came to 21 bases. The germline V gene encodes CDR1 SQVTM and CDR2 ANQGSEA. This CDR3 contains 15 residues. The CDR3 protein is CSVLAGDLGFYEQYF. The CDR3 nucleotides read TGCAGCGTGCTGGCAGGGGATTTAGGATTCTACGAGCAGTACTTC.

The chain recombines TRBV12-3 or TRBV12-4 with TRBJ1-2, with 10 nucleotides matching TRBD1. V shed 7 bases, J shed 4 bases, and the junction held 18 bases outside the gene matches. The CDR3 totals 18 residues. The CDR3: CASTPGGTGASGSYGYTF. CDR3 in DNA: TGTGCCAGCACACCTGGAGGGACAGGGGCCTCGGGCAGCTATGGCTACACCTTC.

This chain connects TRBV18 to TRBJ2-1, with D unresolved. The CDR3 is made up of 13 amino acids. Trimming removed 0 bases at V and 9 bases at J, with 9 bases between. Per the germline V gene, CDR1 is KGHSH and CDR2 is LQKENI. This CDR3 reads CASSPPSSLEQFF. DNA of the CDR3: TGTGCCAGCTCACCACCGAGTAGTCTTGAGCAGTTCTTC.

The CDR3 loop reads CASLGGTEAFF. The CDR3 bases are TGTGCCAGCCTAGGGGGAACTGAAGCTTTCTTT. The V call is TRBV13, the J call TRBJ1-1; a possible D gene is TRBD1 (6 bases). Germline values: CDR1 PRHDT, CDR2 FYEKMQ (reference sequence). Trimming shortened V by 8 bases and J by 5 bases, and 9 bases separated the two germline ends. The CDR3 sequence is 11 residues long.

The chain recombines TRBV14 with TRBJ1-5; D unresolved. From germline, CDR1 is SGHDN and CDR2 FVKESK. Trimming removed 1 base at V and 5 bases at J, with 3 bases between. The CDR3 runs to 12 residues. This chain's CDR3 is CASSQADQPQHF. In DNA, the CDR3 is TGTGCCAGCAGCCAAGCCGATCAGCCCCAGCATTTT. The full variable domain, with the rest looked up from reference TRBV14 and TRBJ1-5, is EAGVTQFPSHSVIEKGQTVTLRCDPISGHDNLYWYRRVMGKEIKFLLHFVKESKQDESGMPNNRFLAERTGGTYSTLKVQPAELEDSGVYFCASSQADQPQHFGDGTRLSIL.

This rearrangement joins TRBV20-1 to TRBJ2-3; 7 bases are a match to TRBD1. CDR1 is DFQATT, CDR2 SNEGSKA, per germline (reference sequence). This CDR3 spans 15 amino acids. J was trimmed by 3 bases and V by 6 bases; bases with no gene match: 12. The CDR3, as DNA: TGCAGTGCCCCCCGGGCGCACAGGGGTACAGATACGCAGTATTTT. Protein: CSAPRAHRGTDTQYF.

The V and J genes are TRBV11-3 and TRBJ2-3; 10 positions agree with TRBD2. The germline V gene encodes CDR1 SGHNT and CDR2 YENEEA. With 8 bases clipped from V and 6 bases from J, the junction kept 11 bases outside the gene matches. The CDR3 contains 15 residues. The CDR3 DNA sequence: TGTGCCAGCCGCGGAAGCGGGGGGGCCTTGGATACGCAGTATTTT. It translates to CASRGSGGALDTQYF.

Only one count was recorded for this clonotype. This chain joins TRBV20-1 and TRBJ2-1, with 7 bases fitting TRBD2. Per the germline V gene, CDR1 is DFQATT and CDR2 is SNEGSKA (reference sequence). The J segment lost 6 bases and the V segment lost 5 bases, leaving 7 bases of the junction unmatched. The CDR3 spans 13 residues. The CDR3 protein is CSAPGLGLNEQFF. The CDR3 DNA reads as TGCAGTGCTCCTGGACTAGGCCTCAATGAGCAGTTCTTC.

This sequence joins TRBV29-1 and TRBJ1-4; no clear D. This CDR3 is 14 amino acids long. Germline assignment: CDR1 SQVTM and CDR2 ANQGSEA. The V end lost 6 bases, the J end lost 0 bases, and 11 bases lay between the germline ends. The CDR3 reads CSVSSSATNEKLFF. The CDR3 nucleotides read TGCAGCGTGAGTAGCTCCGCAACTAATGAAAAACTGTTTTTT.

The chain has TRBV7-9 and TRBJ2-7, with unresolved D. The CDR3 is 9 amino acids. CDR1 SEHNR and CDR2 FQNEAQ come from the germline V gene (reference sequence). Trimming cost V 10 bases and J 5 bases, with 6 bases left between them. The CDR3 region has the DNA TGTGCCACCCTAGACGAGCAGTACTTC. Amino acid sequence: CATLDEQYF.

The sample holds one count of this clonotype. The V and J genes are TRBV4-2 and TRBJ2-1, with TRBD2 as a possible D gene (5 bases). The V gene lost 0 bases and the J gene lost 6 bases, with 27 bases spanning the gap. The germline CDR1 and CDR2 sequences are LGHNA and YNFKEQ. This CDR3 contains 20 residues. In DNA, the CDR3 is TGTGCCAGCAGCCAAGATGTAGTGCCCGCTAAGGGCCGGAGGATCAATGAGCAGTTCTTC. Its translation is CASSQDVVPAKGRRINEQFF.

This chain uses TRBV6-2 or TRBV6-3 with TRBJ2-3; TRBD2 matches 12 bases. V was clipped by 0 bases and J by 0 bases; unmatched bases: 1. CDR1 and CDR2 from the germline V gene are MNHEY and SVGEGT. The CDR3 is 17 residues long. CDR3 region: CASSYSTSGRSTDTQYF. The CDR3 region has the DNA TGTGCCAGCAGTTACTCGACTAGCGGGAGAAGCACAGATACGCAGTATTTT.